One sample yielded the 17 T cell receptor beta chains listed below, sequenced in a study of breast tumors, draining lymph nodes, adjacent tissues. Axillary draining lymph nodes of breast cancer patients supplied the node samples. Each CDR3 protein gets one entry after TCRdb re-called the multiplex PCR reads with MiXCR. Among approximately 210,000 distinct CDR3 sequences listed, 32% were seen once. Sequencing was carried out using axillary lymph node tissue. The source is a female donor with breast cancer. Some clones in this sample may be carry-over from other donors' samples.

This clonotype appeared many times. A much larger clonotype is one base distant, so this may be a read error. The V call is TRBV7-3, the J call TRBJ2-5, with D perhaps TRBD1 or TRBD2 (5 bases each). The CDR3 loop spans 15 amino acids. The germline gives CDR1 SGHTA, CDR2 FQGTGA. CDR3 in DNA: TGTGCCAGCAGCTACGGGGCTGGTTTGCAAGAGACCCAGCACTTC. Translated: CASSYGAGLQETQHF.

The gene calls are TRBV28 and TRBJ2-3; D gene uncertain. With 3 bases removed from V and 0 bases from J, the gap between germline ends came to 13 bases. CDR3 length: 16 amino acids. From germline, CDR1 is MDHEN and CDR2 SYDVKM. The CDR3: CASSFLGRVSTDTQYF. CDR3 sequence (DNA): TGTGCCAGCAGTTTTTTAGGAAGGGTTAGCACAGATACGCAGTATTTT.

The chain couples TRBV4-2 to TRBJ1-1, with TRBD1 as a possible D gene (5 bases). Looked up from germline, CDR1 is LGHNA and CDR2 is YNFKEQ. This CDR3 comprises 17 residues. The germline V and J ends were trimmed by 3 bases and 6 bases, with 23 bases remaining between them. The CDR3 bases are TGTGCCAGCAGCCAGGGGGGGTGGGGTTCCGGGTTATCTGAAGCTTTCTTT. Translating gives CASSQGGWGSGLSEAFF.

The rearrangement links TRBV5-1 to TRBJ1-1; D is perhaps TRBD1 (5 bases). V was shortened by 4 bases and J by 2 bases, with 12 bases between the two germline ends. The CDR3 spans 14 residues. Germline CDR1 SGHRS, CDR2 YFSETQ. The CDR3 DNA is TGCGCCAGCAGCCCTCGGACACGAAACACTGAAGCTTTCTTT. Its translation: CASSPRTRNTEAFF.

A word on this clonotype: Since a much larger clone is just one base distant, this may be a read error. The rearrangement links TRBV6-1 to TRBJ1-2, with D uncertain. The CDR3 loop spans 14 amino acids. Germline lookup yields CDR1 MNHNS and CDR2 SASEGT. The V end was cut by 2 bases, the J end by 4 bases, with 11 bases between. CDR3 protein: CASSEPLIGYGYTF. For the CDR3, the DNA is TGTGCCAGCAGTGAACCCCTGATTGGCTATGGCTACACCTTC.

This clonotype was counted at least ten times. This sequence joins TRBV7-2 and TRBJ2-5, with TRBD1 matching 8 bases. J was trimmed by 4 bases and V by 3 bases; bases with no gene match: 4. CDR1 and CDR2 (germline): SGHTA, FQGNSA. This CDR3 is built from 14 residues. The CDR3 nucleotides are TGTGCCAGCAGCTTTGACAGGGGAGGAGAGACCCAGTACTTC. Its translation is CASSFDRGGETQYF.

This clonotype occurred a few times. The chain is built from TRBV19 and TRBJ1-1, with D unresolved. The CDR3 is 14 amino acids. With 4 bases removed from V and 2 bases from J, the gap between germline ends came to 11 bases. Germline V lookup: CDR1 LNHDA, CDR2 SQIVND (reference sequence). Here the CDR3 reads CASSTTRRNTEAFF. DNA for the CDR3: TGTGCCAGTAGTACCACAAGGAGAAACACTGAAGCTTTCTTT.

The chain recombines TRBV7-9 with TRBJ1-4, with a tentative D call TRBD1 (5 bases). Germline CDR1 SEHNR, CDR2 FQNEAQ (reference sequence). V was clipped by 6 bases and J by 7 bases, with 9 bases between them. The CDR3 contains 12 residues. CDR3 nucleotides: TGTGCCAGCAGGAAGGGACTTGAAAAACTGTTTTTT. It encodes CASRKGLEKLFF.

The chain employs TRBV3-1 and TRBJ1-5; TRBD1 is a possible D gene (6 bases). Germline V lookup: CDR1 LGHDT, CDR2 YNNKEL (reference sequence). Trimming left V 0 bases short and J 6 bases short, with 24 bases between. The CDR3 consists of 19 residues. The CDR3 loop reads CASSQDGGGPQGVIQPQHF. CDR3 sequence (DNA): TGTGCCAGCAGCCAAGACGGAGGAGGCCCACAGGGAGTCATTCAGCCCCAGCATTTT.

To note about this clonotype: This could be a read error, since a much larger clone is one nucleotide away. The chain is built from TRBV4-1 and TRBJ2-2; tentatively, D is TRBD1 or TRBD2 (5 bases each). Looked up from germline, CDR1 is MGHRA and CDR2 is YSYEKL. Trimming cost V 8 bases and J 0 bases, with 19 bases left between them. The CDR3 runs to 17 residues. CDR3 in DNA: TGCGCCAGCGGCCGGACCGGGGCCTCCGCGAACACCGGGGAGCTGTTTTTT. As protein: CASGRTGASANTGELFF.

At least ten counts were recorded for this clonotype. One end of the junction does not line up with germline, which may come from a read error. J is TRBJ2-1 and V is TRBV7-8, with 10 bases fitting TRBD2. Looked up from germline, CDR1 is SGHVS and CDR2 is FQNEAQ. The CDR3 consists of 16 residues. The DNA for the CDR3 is TGTGCCAACAGCTTCGGAAGTACTAGCGGGAACAATGAGCAGTTCTTC. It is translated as CANSFGSTSGNNEQFF.

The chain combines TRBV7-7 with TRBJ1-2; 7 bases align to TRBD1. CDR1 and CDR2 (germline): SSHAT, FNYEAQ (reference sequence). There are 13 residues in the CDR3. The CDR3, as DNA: TGTGCTAGACACCCGGACAGGATCTATGGCTACACCTTC. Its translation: CARHPDRIYGYTF.

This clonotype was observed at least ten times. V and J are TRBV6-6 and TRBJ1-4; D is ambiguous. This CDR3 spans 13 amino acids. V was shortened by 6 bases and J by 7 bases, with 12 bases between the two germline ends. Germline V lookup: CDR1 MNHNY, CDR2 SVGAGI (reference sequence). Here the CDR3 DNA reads TGTGCCAGCAGCGGACGAGGAACTGAAAAACTGTTTTTT. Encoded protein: CASSGRGTEKLFF.

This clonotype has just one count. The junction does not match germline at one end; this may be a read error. The CDR3 DNA reads TGTTCCAGTGCCTGGGGCCGGGGAGTTAATGAAAAACTGTTTTTT. Protein sequence: CSSAWGRGVNEKLFF. The chain carries TRBV2 and TRBJ1-4; D is possibly TRBD1 (5 bases). Germline lookup yields CDR1 SNHLY and CDR2 FYNNEI. This CDR3 spans 15 amino acids.

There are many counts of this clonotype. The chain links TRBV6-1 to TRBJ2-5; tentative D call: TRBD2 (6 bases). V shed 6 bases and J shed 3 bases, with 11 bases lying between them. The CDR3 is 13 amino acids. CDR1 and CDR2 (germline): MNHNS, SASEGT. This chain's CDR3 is CASRRTGEETQYF. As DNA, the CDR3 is TGTGCCAGCAGGAGGACGGGGGAAGAGACCCAGTACTTC.

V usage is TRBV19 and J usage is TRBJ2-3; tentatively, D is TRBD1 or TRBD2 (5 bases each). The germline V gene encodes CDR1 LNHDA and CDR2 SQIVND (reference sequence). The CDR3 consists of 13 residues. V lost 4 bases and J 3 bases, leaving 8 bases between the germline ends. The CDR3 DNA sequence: TGTGCCAGTAGTAGCTGGGGGACAGATACGCAGTATTTT. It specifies CASSSWGTDTQYF.

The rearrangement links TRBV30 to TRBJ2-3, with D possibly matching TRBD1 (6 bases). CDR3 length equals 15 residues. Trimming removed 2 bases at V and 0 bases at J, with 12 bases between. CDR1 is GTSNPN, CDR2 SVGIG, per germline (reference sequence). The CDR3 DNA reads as TGTGCCTGGAGTACCCAGGGGTTTAGCACAGATACGCAGTATTTT. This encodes CAWSTQGFSTDTQYF.